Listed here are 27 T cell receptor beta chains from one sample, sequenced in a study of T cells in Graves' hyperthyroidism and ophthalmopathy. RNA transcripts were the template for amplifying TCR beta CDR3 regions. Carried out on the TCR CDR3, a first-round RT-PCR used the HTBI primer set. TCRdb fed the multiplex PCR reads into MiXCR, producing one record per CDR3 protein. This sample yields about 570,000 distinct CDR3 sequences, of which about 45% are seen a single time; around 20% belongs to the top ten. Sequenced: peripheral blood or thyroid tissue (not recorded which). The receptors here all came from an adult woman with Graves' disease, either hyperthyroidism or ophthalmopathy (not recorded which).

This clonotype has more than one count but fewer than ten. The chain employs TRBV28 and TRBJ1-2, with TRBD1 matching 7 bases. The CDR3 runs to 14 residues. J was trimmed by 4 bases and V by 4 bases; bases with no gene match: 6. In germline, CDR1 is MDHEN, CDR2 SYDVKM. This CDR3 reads CASSSVDRVYGYTF. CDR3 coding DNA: TGTGCCAGCAGTTCCGTCGACAGGGTCTATGGCTACACCTTC.

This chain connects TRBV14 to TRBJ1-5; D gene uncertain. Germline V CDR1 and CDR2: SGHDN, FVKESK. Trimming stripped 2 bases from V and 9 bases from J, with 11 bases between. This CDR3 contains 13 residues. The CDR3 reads CASSQNSDGPQHF. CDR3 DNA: TGTGCCAGCAGCCAAAACAGCGACGGGCCCCAGCATTTT.

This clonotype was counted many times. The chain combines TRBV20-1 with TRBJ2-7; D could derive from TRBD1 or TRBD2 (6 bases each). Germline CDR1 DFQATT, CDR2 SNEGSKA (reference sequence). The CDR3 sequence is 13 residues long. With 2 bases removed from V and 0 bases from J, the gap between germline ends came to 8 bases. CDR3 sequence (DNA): TGCAGTGCTAGAAAGGGGGGCTCCTACGAGCAGTACTTC. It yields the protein CSARKGGSYEQYF.

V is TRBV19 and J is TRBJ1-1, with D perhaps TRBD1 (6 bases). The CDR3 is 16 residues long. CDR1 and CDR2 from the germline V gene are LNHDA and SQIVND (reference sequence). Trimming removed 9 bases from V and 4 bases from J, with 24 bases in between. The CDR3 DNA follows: TGTGCCAGCAGCCCAGTAACCAGGGGAGGTGGCACTGAAGCTTTCTTT. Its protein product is CASSPVTRGGGTEAFF.

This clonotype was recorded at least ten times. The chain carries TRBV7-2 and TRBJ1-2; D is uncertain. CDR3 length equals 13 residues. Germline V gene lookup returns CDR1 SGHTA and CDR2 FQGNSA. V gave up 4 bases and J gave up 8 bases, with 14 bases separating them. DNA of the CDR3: TGTGCCAGCAGCTGGGAAATTCTGGGGGGCTACACCTTC. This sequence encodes CASSWEILGGYTF. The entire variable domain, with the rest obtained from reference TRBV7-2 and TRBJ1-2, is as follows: GAGVSQSPSNKVTEKGKDVELRCDPISGHTALYWYRQSLGQGLEFLIYFQGNSAPDKSGLPSDRFSAERTGGSVSTLTIQRTQQEDSAVYLCASSWEILGGYTFGSGTRLTVV.

The CDR3 nucleotides are TGTGCCAGCAGCTTAGGCGACTATAATGAGCAGTTCTTC. It encodes CASSLGDYNEQFF. The chain uses TRBV7-6 and TRBJ2-1, with TRBD2 as a possible D gene (5 bases). The germline gives CDR1 SGHVS, CDR2 FNYEAQ. V was pared by 1 base and J by 7 bases, with 8 bases between. The CDR3 sequence is 13 residues long.

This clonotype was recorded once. The CDR3 nucleotides are TGCAGCGTTGAAGGAGGTAGGGACGTCAACTATGGCTACACCTTC. Translating gives CSVEGGRDVNYGYTF. The chain has TRBV29-1 and TRBJ1-2; TRBD1 is a possible D gene (5 bases). The V and J ends lost 1 base and 2 bases respectively, with 14 bases between them. Looked up from germline, CDR1 is SQVTM and CDR2 is ANQGSEA. The CDR3 contains 15 residues. The whole variable domain, filled in from reference TRBV29-1 and TRBJ1-2, reads SAVISQKPSRDICQRGTSLTIQCQVDSQVTMMFWYRQQPGQSLTLIATANQGSEATYESGFVIDKFPISRPNLTFSTLTVSNMSPEDSSIYLCSVEGGRDVNYGYTFGSGTRLTVV.

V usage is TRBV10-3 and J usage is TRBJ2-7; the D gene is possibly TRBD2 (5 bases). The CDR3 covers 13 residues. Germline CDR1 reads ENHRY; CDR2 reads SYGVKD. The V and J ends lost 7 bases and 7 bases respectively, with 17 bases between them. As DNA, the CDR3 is TGTGCCATCACGGCTAGCTCCTACAATGAGCAGTACTTC. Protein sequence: CAITASSYNEQYF.

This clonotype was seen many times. This CDR3 reads CASSQTSEQSYEQYF. DNA of the CDR3: TGCGCCAGCAGCCAAACTAGCGAACAATCCTACGAGCAGTACTTC. The rearrangement links TRBV5-1 to TRBJ2-7; TRBD2 aligns across 7 bases. The V segment lost 4 bases and the J segment 1 base; nucleotides outside the gene matches: 8. The CDR3 loop spans 15 amino acids. CDR1 and CDR2 from the germline V gene are SGHRS and YFSETQ.

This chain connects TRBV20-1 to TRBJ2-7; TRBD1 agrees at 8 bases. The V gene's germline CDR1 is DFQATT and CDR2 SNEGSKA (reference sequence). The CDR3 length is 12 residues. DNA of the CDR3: TGCCGATCGGACAGGGCGGACCACGAGCAGTACTTC. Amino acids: CRSDRADHEQYF.

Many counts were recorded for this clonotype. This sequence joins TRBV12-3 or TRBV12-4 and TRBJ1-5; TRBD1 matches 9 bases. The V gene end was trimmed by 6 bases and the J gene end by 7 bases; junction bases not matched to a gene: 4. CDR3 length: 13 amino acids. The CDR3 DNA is TGTGCCAGCAGGGACAGGGGTTGGCAGCCCCAGCATTTT. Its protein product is CASRDRGWQPQHF.

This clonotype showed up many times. The CDR3 is CASSYPGGADGELFF. In DNA, the CDR3 is TGTGCCAGCAGTTATCCCGGGGGGGCGGATGGGGAGCTGTTTTTT. This chain uses TRBV2 with TRBJ2-2; 8 positions agree with TRBD2. CDR1 is SNHLY and CDR2 is FYNNEI in the germline V gene. The CDR3 spans 15 residues. The V gene end was trimmed by 5 bases and the J gene end by 8 bases; junction bases not matched to a gene: 10.

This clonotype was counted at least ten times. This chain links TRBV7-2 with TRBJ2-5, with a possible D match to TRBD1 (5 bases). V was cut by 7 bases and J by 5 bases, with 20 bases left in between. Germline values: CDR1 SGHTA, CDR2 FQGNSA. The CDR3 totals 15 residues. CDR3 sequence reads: CASTLGWGRRETQYF. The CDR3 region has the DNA TGTGCCAGCACCCTCGGGTGGGGCAGGCGGGAGACCCAGTACTTC.

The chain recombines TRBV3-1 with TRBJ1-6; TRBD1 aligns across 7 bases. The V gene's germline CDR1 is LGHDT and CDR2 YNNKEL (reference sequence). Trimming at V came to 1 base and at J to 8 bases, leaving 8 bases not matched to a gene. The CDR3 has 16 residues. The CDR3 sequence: CASSQGTGLGDSPLHF. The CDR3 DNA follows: TGTGCCAGCAGCCAAGGGACAGGACTGGGGGATTCACCCCTCCACTTT.

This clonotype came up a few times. The chain's CDR3 is CASSFAGTPGEAFF. CDR3 nucleotides: TGTGCCAGCAGCTTCGCCGGGACACCGGGTGAAGCTTTCTTT. V is TRBV9 and J is TRBJ1-1; D perhaps matches TRBD1 (6 bases). Germline CDR1 is SGDLS and CDR2 is YYNGEE. The CDR3 spans 14 residues. V was clipped by 4 bases and J by 7 bases, with 17 bases between them. The entire variable domain, with the rest obtained from reference TRBV9 and TRBJ1-1, is as follows: DSGVTQTPKHLITATGQRVTLRCSPRSGDLSVYWYQQSLDQGLQFLIQYYNGEERAKGNILERFSAQQFPDLHSELNLSSLELGDSALYFCASSFAGTPGEAFFGQGTRLTVV.

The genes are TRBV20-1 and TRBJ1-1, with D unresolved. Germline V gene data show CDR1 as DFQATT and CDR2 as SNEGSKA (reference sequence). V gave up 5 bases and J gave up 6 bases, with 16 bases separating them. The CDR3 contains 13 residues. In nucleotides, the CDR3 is TGCAGTGCTGGAGGGCGGCGGGGAGCTGAAGCTTTCTTT. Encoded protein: CSAGGRRGAEAFF.

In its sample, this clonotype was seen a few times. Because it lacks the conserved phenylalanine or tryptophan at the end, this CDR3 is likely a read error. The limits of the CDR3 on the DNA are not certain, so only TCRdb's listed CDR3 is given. The CDR3 reads CAWSDPQGES. V usage is TRBV30 and J usage is TRBJ1-1; no DNA check was done on the table's D call, TRBD1. The CDR3 has 10 residues if both end residues are counted. CDR1 GTSNPN and CDR2 SVGIG come from the germline V gene (reference sequence).

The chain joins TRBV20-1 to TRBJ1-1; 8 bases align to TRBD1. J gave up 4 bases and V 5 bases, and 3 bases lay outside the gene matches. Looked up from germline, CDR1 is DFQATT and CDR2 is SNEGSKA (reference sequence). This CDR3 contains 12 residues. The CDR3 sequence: CSAVDRVTEAFF. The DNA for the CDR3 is TGCAGTGCTGTGGACAGGGTCACTGAAGCTTTCTTT.

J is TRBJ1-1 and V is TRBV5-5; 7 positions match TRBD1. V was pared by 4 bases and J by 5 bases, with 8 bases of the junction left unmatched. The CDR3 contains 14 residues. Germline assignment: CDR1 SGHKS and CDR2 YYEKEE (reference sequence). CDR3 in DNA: TGTGCCAGCAGCCCGGCGGGACAGAGGACTGAAGCTTTCTTT. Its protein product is CASSPAGQRTEAFF.

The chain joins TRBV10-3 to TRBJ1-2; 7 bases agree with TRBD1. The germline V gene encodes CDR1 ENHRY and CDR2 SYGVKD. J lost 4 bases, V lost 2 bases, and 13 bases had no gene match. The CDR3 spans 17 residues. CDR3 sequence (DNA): TGTGCCATCAGTGAGGAGGGATCCATCGCAGGGGGCTATGGCTACACCTTC. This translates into CAISEEGSIAGGYGYTF.

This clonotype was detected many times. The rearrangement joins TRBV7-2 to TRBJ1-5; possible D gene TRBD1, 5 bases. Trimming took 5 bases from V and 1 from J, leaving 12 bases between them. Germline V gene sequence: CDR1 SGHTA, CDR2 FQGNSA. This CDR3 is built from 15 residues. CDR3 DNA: TGTGCCAGCAGCCCAGCGGGGCTAAGCAATCAGCCCCAGCATTTT. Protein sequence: CASSPAGLSNQPQHF.

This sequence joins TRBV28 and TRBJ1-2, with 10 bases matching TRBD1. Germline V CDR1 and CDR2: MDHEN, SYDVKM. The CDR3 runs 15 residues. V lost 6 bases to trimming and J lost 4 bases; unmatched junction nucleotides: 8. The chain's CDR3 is CASRTSGQGTYGYTF. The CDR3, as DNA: TGTGCCAGCAGGACCTCGGGACAGGGGACCTATGGCTACACCTTC.

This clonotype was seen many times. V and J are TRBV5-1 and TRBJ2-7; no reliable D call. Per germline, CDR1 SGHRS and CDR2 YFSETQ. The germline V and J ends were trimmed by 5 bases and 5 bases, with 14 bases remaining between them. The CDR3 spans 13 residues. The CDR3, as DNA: TGCGCCAGCAGATTATATAGCCAGAACGAGCAGTACTTC. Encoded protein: CASRLYSQNEQYF.

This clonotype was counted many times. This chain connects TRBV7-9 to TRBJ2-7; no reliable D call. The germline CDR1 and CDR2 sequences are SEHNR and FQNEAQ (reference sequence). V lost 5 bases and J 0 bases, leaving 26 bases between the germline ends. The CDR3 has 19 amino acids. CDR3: CASSPPLGRTPIHSYEQYF. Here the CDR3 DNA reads TGTGCCAGCAGCCCCCCGTTGGGCAGGACGCCTATTCACTCCTACGAGCAGTACTTC.

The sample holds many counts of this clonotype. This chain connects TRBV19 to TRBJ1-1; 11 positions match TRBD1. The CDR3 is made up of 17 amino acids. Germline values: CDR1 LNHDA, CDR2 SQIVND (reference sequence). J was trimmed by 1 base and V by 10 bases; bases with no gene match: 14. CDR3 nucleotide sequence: TGTGCCATCAGCCGGACAGGGGGCCTGGTGGGGAACACTGAAGCTTTCTTT. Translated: CAISRTGGLVGNTEAFF.

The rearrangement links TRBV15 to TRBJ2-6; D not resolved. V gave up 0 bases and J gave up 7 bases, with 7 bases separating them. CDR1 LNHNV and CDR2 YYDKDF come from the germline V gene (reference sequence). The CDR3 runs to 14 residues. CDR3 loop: CATSRDRAANVLTF. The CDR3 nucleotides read TGTGCCACCAGCAGAGATAGGGCCGCCAACGTCCTGACTTTC.

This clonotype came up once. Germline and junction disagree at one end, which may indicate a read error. The CDR3 nucleotides are TGCGCCAGCAGCCAAGAAGAAGGGACCCACTACGGGAACACCGGGGAGCTGTCTTGG. Translated: CASSQEEGTHYGNTGELSW. The chain is built from TRBV7-3 and TRBJ2-2; D possibly uses TRBD1 or TRBD2 (5 bases each). The germline gives CDR1 SGHTA, CDR2 FQGTGA. The CDR3 length is 19 residues.